A selection of T cell receptor beta chains follows, all from one sample in a study of blood T cell repertoires in COVID-19. Generated by immunoSEQ multiplex PCR, the TCRdb table keeps only in-frame clones and is missing some. The sample has 55,000 to 75,000 clones; about 81% are singletons. Sequenced material: peripheral blood. The receptor set was obtained from an elderly man with acute or convalescent COVID-19. The CDR3 runs from the conserved cysteine through the conserved F or W. A D gene is named only where the DNA matches it firmly. Some rows have no size entry. The others give once, few or many, or a class for an expanded clone.

j_gene,d_gene,abundance,v_gene,CDR3nt,CDR3aa
TRBJ1-3,NA,NA,TRBV3-1/TRBV3-2,TGTGCCAGCAGCCGCGGACAAGCCGACACCATATATTTT,CASSRGQADTIYF
TRBJ2-7,NA,NA,TRBV10-2,TGCGCCAGCAGTGAAAATAGTTACGAGCAGTACTTC,CASSENSYEQYF
TRBJ2-1,TRBD2,once,TRBV5-1,TGCGCCAGCAGCTTGGCCGGAGGAGCGGGAGCTGTAAATGAGCAGTTCTTC,CASSLAGGAGAVNEQFF
TRBJ1-5,NA,NA,TRBV7-8,TGTGCCAGCAGCTTAACAGGGTTTGCGAGCAATCAGCCCCAGCATTTT,CASSLTGFASNQPQHF
TRBJ1-1,NA,NA,TRBV6-5,TGTGCCAGCAGTTATTATGGTAGTGAAGCTTTCTTT,CASSYYGSEAFF
TRBJ1-2,NA,NA,TRBV10-3,TGTGCCATCAGTGATCCGGATGGCTACACCTTC,CAISDPDGYTF
TRBJ2-3,TRBD2,NA,TRBV4-2,TGTGCCAGCAGCCAAGATCTCGGAGCGGGAGCTGAGACGCAGTATTTT,CASSQDLGAGAETQYF
TRBJ1-4,NA,once,TRBV7-9,TGTGCCAGCAGCCGGGGGGGTAAAACTAATGAAAAACTGTTTTTT,CASSRGGKTNEKLFF
TRBJ2-5,NA,NA,TRBV2,TGTGCCAGCAGTTCACTAGAGGGAGAGACCCGGTACTTC,CASSSLEGETRYF
TRBJ2-2,NA,NA,TRBV29-1,TGCAGCGTTGTAGCGAACACCGGGGAGCTGTTTTTT,CSVVANTGELFF
TRBJ1-2,NA,NA,TRBV4-2,TGTGCCAGCAGCCAATCGAGGGCGGGCGGCTACACCTTC,CASSQSRAGGYTF
TRBJ2-3,NA,NA,TRBV7-7,TGTGCTAGCAGCTTAGGGGTGGGGCAGCCCACAGATACGCAGTATTTT,CASSLGVGQPTDTQYF
TRBJ2-7,NA,NA,TRBV9,TGTGCCAGCAGTCTCTATCCCGGCGGGTTTGGGGACGAGCAGTACTTC,CASSLYPGGFGDEQYF
TRBJ2-7,NA,NA,TRBV6-5,TGTGCCAGCGTACGACTTTTAGAAGGCGAGCAGTACTTC,CASVRLLEGEQYF
TRBJ2-7,NA,NA,TRBV27,TGTGCCAGCAGTATTCAATCGGGCTACGAGCAGTACTTC,CASSIQSGYEQYF
TRBJ2-5,TRBD2,NA,TRBV19,TGTGCCAGTGGTCCGGGACTAGGGGGTCCAGAGACCCAGTACTTC,CASGPGLGGPETQYF
TRBJ2-7,NA,few,TRBV18,TGTGCCAGCTCACTAATAAGGGGCCAGCTAAACGAGCAGTACTTC,CASSLIRGQLNEQYF
TRBJ2-5,TRBD1,NA,TRBV24-1,TGTGCCACCAGTGAACCGGACAGGGAGACCCAGTACTTC,CATSEPDRETQYF
TRBJ1-2,TRBD1,NA,TRBV5-1,TGCGCCAGCAGCTTAACAGGGGGCACCTATGGCTACACCTTC,CASSLTGGTYGYTF
TRBJ2-5,NA,NA,TRBV5-1,TGCGCCAGCAATCCTGGAGCGGAGTGGCGTCAAGAGACCCAGTACTTC,CASNPGAEWRQETQYF
TRBJ2-7,TRBD1,NA,TRBV27,TGTGCCAGCAGTTCCTCGGGGACAGAACTAAGCTACGAGCAGTACTTC,CASSSSGTELSYEQYF
TRBJ2-3,NA,NA,TRBV16,TGTGCCAGCAGCCTCGGGACAGATACGCAGTATTTT,CASSLGTDTQYF
TRBJ2-3,NA,NA,TRBV7-8,TGTGCCAGCAGCTTAGCGGGAGCTGGTCCGGGGGATACGCAGTATTTT,CASSLAGAGPGDTQYF
TRBJ2-4,NA,NA,TRBV28,TGTGCCAGCAGTTTAGGGGGGGCAGGGGACATTCAGTACTTC,CASSLGGAGDIQYF
TRBJ1-2,NA,NA,TRBV30,TGTGCCTGGAAGCGGGTTGGGCATAACTATGGCTACACCTTC,CAWKRVGHNYGYTF
TRBJ2-3,TRBD1,NA,TRBV18,TGTGCCAGCTCACCGCAGGGGGACACAGATACGCAGTATTTT,CASSPQGDTDTQYF
TRBJ2-7,TRBD2,NA,TRBV3-1/TRBV3-2,TGTGCCAGCAGCCAAGCGGGACTAGCGGGCTACGAGCAGTACTTC,CASSQAGLAGYEQYF
TRBJ2-5,NA,NA,TRBV5-4,TGTGCCAGCAGCGGGCAGGGAGGTCGGGGTGAGACCCAGTACTTC,CASSGQGGRGETQYF
TRBJ2-1,TRBD2,NA,TRBV27,TGTGCCAGCAGTTCTCTAGCGGGAGGGTGGAATGAGCAGTTCTTC,CASSSLAGGWNEQFF
TRBJ1-2,NA,NA,TRBV5-8,TGTGCCAGCAGCTTGGTAGGGGTACGTGGCTACACCTTC,CASSLVGVRGYTF
TRBJ1-5,TRBD1,NA,TRBV19,TGTGCCAGTAGCCTCGGACAGGGTCGCAATCAGCCCCAGCATTTT,CASSLGQGRNQPQHF
TRBJ2-7,NA,NA,TRBV7-2,TGTGCCAGCAGCCCCCTAGGACAGCGAGGGGACTACGAGCAGTACTTC,CASSPLGQRGDYEQYF
TRBJ2-5,NA,NA,TRBV29-1,TGCAGCGCCGGCACTAATCAAGAGACCCAGTACTTC,CSAGTNQETQYF
TRBJ1-6,NA,NA,TRBV9,TGTGCCAGCAGTTTACGGGGCTCCTATAATTCACCCCTCCACTTT,CASSLRGSYNSPLHF
TRBJ2-2,NA,NA,TRBV18,TGTGCCAGCTCAGTACAGGCGGACACCGGGGAGCTGTTTTTT,CASSVQADTGELFF
TRBJ2-1,TRBD1,NA,TRBV6-5,TGTGCCAGCAGCCGGGACAGGGGGGACCATGAGCAGTTCTTC,CASSRDRGDHEQFF
TRBJ2-7,NA,once,TRBV29-1,TGCAGCGTTGAGGTCAGGGCCTACGAGCAGTACTTC,CSVEVRAYEQYF
TRBJ1-1,NA,NA,TRBV12-3/TRBV12-4,TGTGCCAGCAGAATACAGGGAAACACTGAAGCTTTCTTT,CASRIQGNTEAFF
TRBJ1-1,NA,few,TRBV7-3,TGTGCCAGCAGCTTAAGGGGCGGCCCCTATGAAGCTTTCTTT,CASSLRGGPYEAFF
TRBJ2-1,NA,NA,TRBV24-1,TGTGCCACCAGTGATTTGTCAAAGAACTTAAGCTCCTACAATGAGCAGTTCTTC,CATSDLSKNLSSYNEQFF
TRBJ2-1,TRBD2,once,TRBV9,TGTGCCAGCAGCGCCCGACTAGCGGGGTACAATGAGCAGTTCTTC,CASSARLAGYNEQFF
TRBJ2-1,TRBD1,NA,TRBV6-2/TRBV6-3,TGTGCCAGCAGTTCCAAACGGGACAGCTACAATGAGCAGTTCTTC,CASSSKRDSYNEQFF
TRBJ1-1,TRBD1,NA,TRBV3-1/TRBV3-2,TGTGCCAGCAGCCCAACAGGGGGGTTGGACGGAGCTTTCTTT,CASSPTGGLDGAFF
TRBJ1-5,NA,NA,TRBV3-1/TRBV3-2,TGTGCCAGCAGCCAAGACAGGGATCAGCCCCAGCATTTT,CASSQDRDQPQHF
TRBJ2-1,TRBD2,NA,TRBV19,TGTGCCAGTAGTCCTTTCGCGGGAGTAACCTACAATGAGCAGTTCTTC,CASSPFAGVTYNEQFF
TRBJ1-1,TRBD1,NA,TRBV9,TGTGCCAGCAGCGTGGAGGACAGGGGGTTGAACACTGAAGCTTTCTTT,CASSVEDRGLNTEAFF
TRBJ2-2,NA,NA,TRBV5-1,TGCGCCAGCAGCTTGGGACAGAGGAACACCGGGGAGCTGTTTTTT,CASSLGQRNTGELFF
TRBJ2-5,NA,once,TRBV5-5,TGTGCCAGCAGCTTGCACACCTCCGAGACCCAGTACTTC,CASSLHTSETQYF